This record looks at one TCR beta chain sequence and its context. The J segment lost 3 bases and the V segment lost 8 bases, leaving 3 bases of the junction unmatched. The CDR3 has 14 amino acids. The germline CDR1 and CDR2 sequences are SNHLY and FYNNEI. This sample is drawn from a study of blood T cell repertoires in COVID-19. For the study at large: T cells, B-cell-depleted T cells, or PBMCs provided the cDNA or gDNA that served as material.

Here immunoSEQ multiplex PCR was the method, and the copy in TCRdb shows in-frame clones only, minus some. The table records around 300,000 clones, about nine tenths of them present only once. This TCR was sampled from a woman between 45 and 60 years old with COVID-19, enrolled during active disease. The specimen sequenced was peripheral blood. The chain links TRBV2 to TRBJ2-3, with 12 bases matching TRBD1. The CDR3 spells CASQGQGATDTQYF. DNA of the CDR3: TGTGCCAGCCAGGGACAGGGGGCGACAGATACGCAGTATTTT.